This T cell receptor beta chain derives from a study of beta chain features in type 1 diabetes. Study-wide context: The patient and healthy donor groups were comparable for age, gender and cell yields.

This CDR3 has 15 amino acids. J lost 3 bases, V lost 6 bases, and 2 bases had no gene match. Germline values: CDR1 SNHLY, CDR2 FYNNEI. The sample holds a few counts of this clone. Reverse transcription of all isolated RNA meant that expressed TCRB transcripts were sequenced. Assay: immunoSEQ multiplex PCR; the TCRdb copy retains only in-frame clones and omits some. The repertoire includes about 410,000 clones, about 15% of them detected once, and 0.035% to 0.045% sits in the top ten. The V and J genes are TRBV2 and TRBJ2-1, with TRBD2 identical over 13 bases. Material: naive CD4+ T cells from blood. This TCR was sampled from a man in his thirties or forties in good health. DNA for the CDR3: TGTGCCAGCAGCAGACTAGCGGGGGGCTACAATGAGCAGTTCTTC. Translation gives CASSRLAGGYNEQFF.